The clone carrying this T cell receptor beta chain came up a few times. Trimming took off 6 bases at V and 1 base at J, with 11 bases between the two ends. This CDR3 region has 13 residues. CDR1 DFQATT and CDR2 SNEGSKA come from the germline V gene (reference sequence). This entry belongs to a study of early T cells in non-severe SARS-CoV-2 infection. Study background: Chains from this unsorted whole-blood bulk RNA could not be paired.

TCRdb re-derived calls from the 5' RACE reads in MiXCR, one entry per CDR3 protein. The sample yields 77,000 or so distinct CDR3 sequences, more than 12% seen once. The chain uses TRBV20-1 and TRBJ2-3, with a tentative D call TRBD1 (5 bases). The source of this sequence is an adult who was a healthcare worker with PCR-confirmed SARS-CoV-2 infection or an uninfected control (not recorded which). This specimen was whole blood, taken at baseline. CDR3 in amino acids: CSAGLPGTDTQYF. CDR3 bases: TGCAGTGCGGGGCTACCAGGCACAGATACGCAGTATTTT.